The 18 T cell receptor beta chains reported below all come from one sample, sequenced in a study of cytomegalovirus exposure and HLA in healthy donors. Primers included in the PCR were 60 Vbeta and 13 Jbeta primers. Measured with immunoSEQ multiplex PCR; TCRdb has only the in-frame clones, and not every one. The table lists over 150,000 clones, about 80% of them singletons, with about 4.3% in the top ten. Source material: PBMCs. These receptors all stem from a man aged 30 to 45 in good health and CMV-seronegative.

The J gene is TRBJ2-7, the V gene TRBV7-6; 12 nucleotides align to TRBD2. The trim removed 0 bases at V and 1 base at J, leaving 7 bases unmatched. This CDR3 comprises 18 residues. Germline V gene sequence: CDR1 SGHVS, CDR2 FNYEAQ. The CDR3: CASSLAPVLAGGSYEQYF. Here the CDR3 DNA reads TGTGCCAGCAGCTTAGCGCCCGTACTAGCGGGAGGATCCTACGAGCAGTACTTC.

The chain combines TRBV5-1 with TRBJ2-2, with 7 positions matching TRBD2. The CDR3 is 17 residues long. Looked up from germline, CDR1 is SGHRS and CDR2 is YFSETQ. V dropped 2 bases and J dropped 0; count of bases not matched to a gene: 7. The CDR3 nucleotides are TGCGCCAGCAGCTTATTCGGGGGGAGCGCGAACACCGGGGAGCTGTTTTTT. Its protein product is CASSLFGGSANTGELFF.

The V gene is TRBV27, the J gene TRBJ2-1, with 7 bases that match TRBD2. The CDR3 contains 13 residues. The germline CDR1 and CDR2 sequences are MNHEY and SMNVEV (reference sequence). The V and J ends lost 3 bases and 7 bases, in that order; junction bases with no gene match: 3. CDR3 in amino acids: CASSFGGRNEQFF. CDR3 coding DNA: TGTGCCAGCAGTTTCGGCGGGAGAAATGAGCAGTTCTTC.

The table lists this clone with a count of one. This rearrangement joins TRBV5-1 to TRBJ2-1; tentatively, D is TRBD2 (6 bases). V lost 0 bases and J lost 10, with 11 bases in between. This CDR3 is built from 13 residues. Germline CDR1 reads SGHRS; CDR2 reads YFSETQ. CDR3 protein: CASSLGLAGEQFF. CDR3 coding DNA: TGCGCCAGCAGCTTGGGACTGGCGGGGGAGCAGTTCTTC.

The chain carries TRBV5-1 and TRBJ2-4, with TRBD1 identical over 9 bases. Germline V gene lookup returns CDR1 SGHRS and CDR2 YFSETQ. The CDR3 runs to 15 residues. The V segment lost 0 bases and the J segment 8 bases; nucleotides outside the gene matches: 6. The CDR3 bases are TGCGCCAGCAGCTTGGCCACGACAGGGGGATACATTCAGTACTTC. Translating it yields CASSLATTGGYIQYF.

This chain uses TRBV7-2 with TRBJ1-3, with 8 bases that match TRBD1. CDR1 and CDR2 from the germline V gene are SGHTA and FQGNSA. Trimming removed 4 bases from V and 2 bases from J; junction bases left unmatched: 10. The length of the CDR3 is 17 residues. In nucleotides, the CDR3 is TGTGCCAGCAGCTATCGGACAGGGCATACCCCTGGAAACACCATATATTTT. Translating it yields CASSYRTGHTPGNTIYF.

The sample holds a few counts of this clone. This rearrangement joins TRBV6-5 to TRBJ1-2; TRBD1 is a possible D gene (5 bases). The CDR3 covers 13 residues. Germline values: CDR1 MNHEY, CDR2 SVGAGI. With 2 bases removed from V and 4 bases from J, the gap between germline ends came to 8 bases. The CDR3 sequence is CASSYSRAYGYTF. The CDR3 nucleotides read TGTGCCAGCAGTTACAGCAGGGCCTATGGCTACACCTTC.

J is TRBJ1-4 and V is TRBV5-6, with 7 bases that match TRBD1. The V and J ends lost 0 bases and 6 bases, in that order; junction bases with no gene match: 8. The CDR3 has 16 amino acids. Germline values: CDR1 SGHDT, CDR2 YYEEEE. As DNA, the CDR3 is TGTGCCAGCAGCTTGGTCGGCAGGGGGATGGATGAAAAACTGTTTTTT. Translated: CASSLVGRGMDEKLFF.

The chain joins TRBV29-1 to TRBJ2-5; the match to TRBD1 covers 7 bases. The J call may be in error: the DNA end matches TRBJ2-7 better. CDR1 and CDR2 from the germline V gene are SQVTM and ANQGSEA. The CDR3 contains 13 residues. The CDR3, as DNA: TGCAGCGTTGGCACAGGGGAATCCTACGAGCAGTACTTC. Its protein product is CSVGTGESYEQYF.

This sequence joins TRBV7-9 and TRBJ2-7; 8 positions agree with TRBD2. CDR1 and CDR2 (germline): SEHNR, FQNEAQ (reference sequence). V shed 5 bases, J shed 12 bases, and the junction held 6 bases outside the gene matches. The length of the CDR3 is 11 residues. The chain's CDR3 is CASSPGLGRYF. CDR3 nucleotides: TGTGCCAGCAGCCCGGGACTAGGTCGGTACTTC.

This clone was observed a few times. This chain's CDR3 is CASSQGFDTGELFF. For the CDR3, the DNA is TGCGCCAGCAGCCAGGGTTTTGACACCGGGGAGCTGTTTTTT. The V gene is TRBV5-1, the J gene TRBJ2-2; D perhaps matches TRBD1 (5 bases). Trimming took 4 bases from V and 3 from J, leaving 10 bases between them. The CDR3 sequence is 14 residues long. Germline V gene sequence: CDR1 SGHRS, CDR2 YFSETQ.

The V and J genes are TRBV19 and TRBJ2-2, with 9 bases that match TRBD2. Looked up from germline, CDR1 is LNHDA and CDR2 is SQIVND (reference sequence). There are 15 residues in the CDR3. Trimming took 6 bases from V and 0 from J; bases not matched to a gene: 2. Written as DNA, the CDR3 is TGTGCCAGTAGCCGACTAGCGGCGAACACCGGGGAGCTGTTTTTT. Its translation: CASSRLAANTGELFF.

A remark on this clone: Because it lacks the conserved phenylalanine or tryptophan at the end, this CDR3 is likely a read error. No DNA is shown, since the ends of the CDR3 on it are uncertain; the CDR3 is the one TCRdb lists. This chain joins TRBV12-5 and TRBJ2-7; the DNA was not used to check the table's D call, TRBD1. Ends included, the CDR3 has 12 residues. Germline V gene lookup returns CDR1 LGHNT and CDR2 FRNRAP. CDR3: CASGSGGQGTAS.

V is TRBV5-4 and J is TRBJ2-5; no definite D call. V lost 4 bases and J 7 bases, leaving 11 bases between the germline ends. Germline CDR1 and CDR2: SGHNT and YYREEE (reference sequence). CDR3 length: 12 residues. In nucleotides, the CDR3 is TGTGCCAGCAGCCCCATTCCCGGGACCCAGTACTTC. Translation gives CASSPIPGTQYF.

V is TRBV9 and J is TRBJ2-4, with D unresolved. V lost 0 bases and J lost 0, with 4 bases in between. This CDR3 has 14 amino acids. In germline, CDR1 is SGDLS, CDR2 YYNGEE. The CDR3 is CASSVDLAKNIQYF. The CDR3, as DNA: TGTGCCAGCAGCGTAGATCTAGCCAAAAACATTCAGTACTTC.

This clone has only a few counts. J is TRBJ2-7 and V is TRBV10-3, with a weak D call TRBD1 (6 bases). Germline values: CDR1 ENHRY, CDR2 SYGVKD. Trimming removed 3 bases from V and 2 bases from J, with 14 bases in between. CDR3 length: 15 residues. The CDR3 loop is CAISDPTGKAYEQYF. CDR3 nucleotides: TGTGCCATCAGTGATCCTACAGGGAAGGCCTACGAGCAGTACTTC.

The CDR3 DNA is TGCGCCAGCAGGGGACTAGTTAGCGATGAGCAGTTCTTC. Residues: CASRGLVSDEQFF. This chain joins TRBV5-1 and TRBJ2-1, with 8 nucleotides matching TRBD2. With V trimmed by 5 bases and J by 8 bases, 6 bases remained unmatched. Germline CDR1 SGHRS, CDR2 YFSETQ. The CDR3 sequence is 13 residues long.

This clone has a single count. The V and J genes are TRBV27 and TRBJ1-6; D gene unclear. The germline V gene encodes CDR1 MNHEY and CDR2 SMNVEV (reference sequence). V lost 4 bases, J lost 4 bases, and 14 bases lay in between. This CDR3 region has 16 residues. In DNA, the CDR3 is TGTGCCAGCAGTTACCGGGAGCCTATGTATAATTCACCCCTCCACTTT. Translating gives CASSYREPMYNSPLHF.